What follows are 31 T cell receptor beta chains derived from one specimen sequenced in a study of T cell responses to AZD1222 COVID-19 vaccine. Using immunoSEQ multiplex PCR, the repertoire was profiled, and TCRdb retains in-frame clones only, with some absent. The data show around 120,000 clones, 85% to 95% seen once. The sequences come from peripheral blood, collected 28 days after the second AZD1222 dose. Receptors were obtained from an adult who received the AZD1222 COVID-19 vaccine.

V usage is TRBV5-4 and J usage is TRBJ2-3, with D possibly TRBD1 on 5 matching bases. The CDR3 totals 14 residues. V lost 3 bases and J 2 bases, leaving 10 bases between the germline ends. Germline values: CDR1 SGHNT, CDR2 YYREEE (reference sequence). This chain's CDR3 is CASSWTLFTDTQYF. In nucleotides, the CDR3 is TGTGCCAGCAGCTGGACACTTTTCACAGATACGCAGTATTTT.

The chain has TRBV7-9 and TRBJ2-2, with D possibly being TRBD2 (6 bases). The ends were cut back, 4 bases at V and 1 base at J, with 7 bases in the middle. The CDR3 sequence is 14 residues long. Germline-derived CDR1 and CDR2 are SEHNR and FQNEAQ (reference sequence). CDR3 nucleotide sequence: TGTGCCAGCAGCTCCGGGGGGAACACCGGGGAGCTGTTTTTT. It specifies CASSSGGNTGELFF.

The chain's CDR3 is CASSAGGTGEIYEQYF. CDR3 coding DNA: TGTGCCAGCAGCGCTGGGGGGACAGGGGAAATCTACGAGCAGTACTTC. This sequence joins TRBV9 and TRBJ2-7; 10 bases map to TRBD1. This CDR3 comprises 16 residues. Germline CDR1 reads SGDLS; CDR2 reads YYNGEE. V was clipped by 3 bases and J by 3 bases; unmatched bases: 9.

This chain connects TRBV5-1 to TRBJ1-4; weak D call: TRBD1 (5 bases). The length of the CDR3 is 17 residues. The germline gives CDR1 SGHRS, CDR2 YFSETQ. Trimming shortened V by 4 bases and J by 4 bases, and 20 bases separated the two germline ends. This CDR3 reads CASSLRALGAYNEKLFF. The CDR3 region has the DNA TGCGCCAGCAGCCTACGGGCCCTAGGGGCCTATAATGAAAAACTGTTTTTT.

This chain joins TRBV7-9 and TRBJ2-7; TRBD1 or TRBD2 may be the D gene (5 bases each). Germline V gene sequence: CDR1 SEHNR, CDR2 FQNEAQ (reference sequence). Deletions cut 1 base from V and 0 bases from J, with 10 bases between. The CDR3 is made up of 15 amino acids. CDR3 sequence (DNA): TGTGCCAGCAGCTTAGGTGGGGACCCCTCCTACGAGCAGTACTTC. Its translation is CASSLGGDPSYEQYF.

The chain recombines TRBV7-3 with TRBJ2-1; a possible D gene is TRBD2 (6 bases). CDR1 and CDR2 (germline): SGHTA, FQGTGA. This CDR3 has 14 residues. Trimming removed 2 bases from V and 7 bases from J, with 12 bases in between. The CDR3 is CASSLQASDNEQFF. The CDR3 DNA reads as TGTGCCAGCAGCTTACAGGCTAGCGATAATGAGCAGTTCTTC.

This chain joins TRBV28 and TRBJ1-2; a weak D match, TRBD1 (5 bases). CDR3 length equals 15 residues. V shed 3 bases and J shed 3 bases, with 14 bases lying between them. CDR1 is MDHEN and CDR2 is SYDVKM in the germline V gene. The CDR3: CASSFRGVQHYGYTF. CDR3 coding DNA: TGTGCCAGCAGTTTCCGGGGGGTACAGCACTATGGCTACACCTTC.

This clone was seen only once. This sequence joins TRBV7-9 and TRBJ1-1, with TRBD1 identical over 8 bases. Trimming removed 6 bases from V and 5 bases from J; junction bases left unmatched: 5. CDR3 size: 13 residues. Germline assignment: CDR1 SEHNR and CDR2 FQNEAQ (reference sequence). CDR3 protein: CASRNNRGTEAFF. The CDR3 region has the DNA TGTGCCAGCAGAAATAACAGGGGGACTGAAGCTTTCTTT.

This clone was counted once. V usage is TRBV2 and J usage is TRBJ2-7, with TRBD2 identical over 11 bases. Germline loops: CDR1 SNHLY, CDR2 FYNNEI. This CDR3 comprises 15 residues. J was trimmed by 6 bases and V by 7 bases; bases with no gene match: 11. As DNA, the CDR3 is TGTGCCAGCACCGGACTAGCGGGTGGGGGTGGCGAGCAGTACTTC. Protein: CASTGLAGGGGEQYF.

V is TRBV6-5 and J is TRBJ2-5; 9 positions match TRBD2. The CDR3 is made up of 15 amino acids. V lost 2 bases and J lost 5; bases outside the gene matches: 6. Germline V CDR1 and CDR2: MNHEY, SVGAGI. CDR3 nucleotides: TGTGCCAGCAGTTACGGCGGGGGGGCCCATGAGACCCAGTACTTC. It is translated as CASSYGGGAHETQYF.

The table lists this clone with a count of one. The V gene is TRBV9, the J gene TRBJ2-5, with D possibly being TRBD1 or TRBD2 (5 bases each). Germline values: CDR1 SGDLS, CDR2 YYNGEE. The CDR3 is 14 residues long. Trimming took off 2 bases at V and 2 bases at J, with 10 bases between the two ends. CDR3 protein: CASSVTGQQETQYF. CDR3 DNA sequence: TGTGCCAGCAGCGTCACGGGGCAGCAAGAGACCCAGTACTTC.

This chain links TRBV29-1 with TRBJ2-2, with D unclear. The CDR3 has 15 amino acids. V lost 2 bases and J lost 0, with 10 bases in between. Germline lookup yields CDR1 SQVTM and CDR2 ANQGSEA. CDR3 protein: CSVEPKGTNTGELFF. The CDR3 region has the DNA TGCAGCGTTGAACCCAAGGGAACGAACACCGGGGAGCTGTTTTTT.

J is TRBJ1-1 and V is TRBV30; D is unresolved. The germline CDR1 and CDR2 sequences are GTSNPN and SVGIG (reference sequence). The CDR3 sequence is 16 residues long. V was cut by 2 bases and J by 1 base, with 17 bases left in between. The CDR3 DNA reads TGTGCCTGGAGTCTATTGGGTGGCGAAGGGAACACTGAAGCTTTCTTT. It codes for CAWSLLGGEGNTEAFF.

The chain is built from TRBV6-1 and TRBJ1-2; maybe TRBD1 (5 bases). The ends were cut back, 2 bases at V and 5 bases at J, with 6 bases in the middle. The length of the CDR3 is 12 residues. CDR1 is MNHNS and CDR2 is SASEGT in the germline V gene. This CDR3 reads CASSEWGYGYTF. The CDR3 bases are TGTGCCAGCAGTGAATGGGGGTATGGCTACACCTTC.

The chain combines TRBV2 with TRBJ2-7, with 7 positions matching TRBD2. This CDR3 contains 15 residues. J lost 6 bases, V lost 5 bases, and 13 bases had no gene match. Per germline, CDR1 SNHLY and CDR2 FYNNEI. Written as DNA, the CDR3 is TGTGCCAGCAGTACTCCGAGGGCGGGAGAGCCCGAGCAGTACTTC. It yields the protein CASSTPRAGEPEQYF.

This sequence joins TRBV7-8 and TRBJ1-6; a possible D gene is TRBD1 (6 bases). Germline values: CDR1 SGHVS, CDR2 FQNEAQ. V was pared by 3 bases and J by 5 bases, with 17 bases between. The length of the CDR3 is 17 residues. CDR3 loop: CASSFGPQGGNNSPLHF. The DNA for the CDR3 is TGTGCCAGCAGCTTCGGTCCACAGGGAGGGAATAATTCACCCCTCCACTTT. Full variable domain (outside the CDR3, taken from reference TRBV7-8 and TRBJ1-6): GAGVSQSPRYKVAKRGQDVALRCDPISGHVSLFWYQQALGQGPEFLTYFQNEAQLDKSGLPSDRFFAERPEGSVSTLKIQRTQQEDSAVYLCASSFGPQGGNNSPLHFGNGTRLTVT.

The chain joins TRBV9 to TRBJ1-2; D is perhaps TRBD1 (5 bases). Germline assignment: CDR1 SGDLS and CDR2 YYNGEE. The CDR3 has 17 residues. V was pared by 0 bases and J by 6 bases, with 21 bases between. The CDR3 protein is CASSVGSTGSIRNGYTF. CDR3 DNA: TGTGCCAGCAGCGTAGGAAGCACAGGTTCAATTCGGAATGGCTACACCTTC.

The chain recombines TRBV2 with TRBJ1-1, with D perhaps TRBD1 (5 bases). V lost 6 bases and J lost 5, with 13 bases in between. The germline V gene encodes CDR1 SNHLY and CDR2 FYNNEI. CDR3 length equals 13 residues. CDR3 in DNA: TGTGCCAGCAGGGGGGGGGAGAGGACTGAAGCTTTCTTT. It specifies CASRGGERTEAFF.

The gene calls are TRBV10-2 and TRBJ1-1, with D hard to call. CDR3 length: 13 residues. V lost 2 bases to trimming and J lost 2 bases, with 6 bases between them. From germline, CDR1 is WSHSY and CDR2 SAAADI. The CDR3 protein is CASSEPVNTEAFF. DNA for the CDR3: TGCGCCAGCAGTGAGCCGGTTAACACTGAAGCTTTCTTT.

The gene calls are TRBV4-1 and TRBJ2-2, with D uncertain. Germline V gene sequence: CDR1 MGHRA, CDR2 YSYEKL. This CDR3 spans 15 amino acids. The V end lost 7 bases, the J end lost 2 bases, and 14 bases lay between the germline ends. CDR3 DNA sequence: TGCGCCAGCAATCGGATGGCCGATAACACCGGGGAGCTGTTTTTT. Amino acid sequence: CASNRMADNTGELFF.

The chain links TRBV29-1 to TRBJ1-2; D gene unclear. The CDR3 totals 12 residues. CDR1 and CDR2 from the germline V gene are SQVTM and ANQGSEA. Trimming removed 1 base from V and 1 base from J, with 4 bases in between. Here the CDR3 reads CSVEGSNYGYTF. The CDR3 region has the DNA TGCAGCGTTGAAGGTAGTAACTATGGCTACACCTTC.

J is TRBJ2-5 and V is TRBV9, with 10 bases aligning to TRBD2. This CDR3 contains 17 residues. Germline values: CDR1 SGDLS, CDR2 YYNGEE. V lost 4 bases, J lost 5 bases, and 14 bases stayed unmatched. This chain's CDR3 is CASSPLGGAGGRETQYF. The CDR3 DNA follows: TGTGCCAGCAGCCCCCTGGGAGGAGCGGGGGGGCGGGAGACCCAGTACTTC.

V is TRBV7-8 and J is TRBJ2-7; 8 nucleotides line up with TRBD2. The CDR3 is 15 amino acids. Trimming took 0 bases from V and 2 from J; bases not matched to a gene: 3. Germline V CDR1 and CDR2: SGHVS, FQNEAQ. The CDR3, as DNA: TGTGCCAGCAGCTTAGCGGCGGGGGGTGCCTACGAGCAGTACTTC. Protein: CASSLAAGGAYEQYF.

On this clone: At the DNA level, this CDR3 is encoded by other sequences in the same sample as well. This chain links TRBV2 with TRBJ1-2; maybe TRBD1 (6 bases). V was cut by 8 bases and J by 7 bases, with 8 bases left in between. The CDR3 runs to 10 residues. Germline V gene data show CDR1 as SNHLY and CDR2 as FYNNEI. The CDR3 DNA follows: TGTGCCAGCCGGGGGCGTGGCTACACCTTC. This encodes CASRGRGYTF.

The chain joins TRBV9 to TRBJ1-1, with TRBD1 identical over 9 bases. Trimming removed 1 base from V and 5 bases from J; junction bases left unmatched: 3. Per the germline V gene, CDR1 is SGDLS and CDR2 is YYNGEE. The CDR3 runs to 14 residues. CDR3 protein: CASSVTGGLTEAFF. For the CDR3, the DNA is TGTGCCAGCAGCGTAACAGGGGGCTTAACTGAAGCTTTCTTT.

V usage is TRBV5-6 and J usage is TRBJ2-2, with a possible D match to TRBD2 (6 bases). The CDR3 spans 17 residues. V gave up 3 bases and J gave up 4 bases, with 19 bases separating them. Germline CDR1 and CDR2: SGHDT and YYEEEE. The CDR3 DNA sequence: TGTGCCAGCAGCTGGCGGGCCGGGAGTATACCCACCGGGGAGCTGTTTTTT. This sequence encodes CASSWRAGSIPTGELFF.

On this clone itself: The germline gene is not matched at one end of the junction; a read error may be the cause. The chain employs TRBV7-9 and TRBJ2-1, with D maybe TRBD1 (6 bases). The germline CDR1 and CDR2 sequences are SEHNR and FQNEAQ (reference sequence). The CDR3 extends over 12 amino acids. CDR3 coding DNA: TGTGCCAGCAGCCCCAGACAGGACCAGCAATTCTTC. Translating it yields CASSPRQDQQFF.

The CDR3 DNA sequence: TGTGCCAGCAGTGAAATCGGGCAAGGTTCACCCCTCCACTTT. Translated, it gives CASSEIGQGSPLHF. V gene TRBV25-1 combines with J gene TRBJ1-6; no reliable D call. There are 14 residues in the CDR3. V shed 2 bases and J shed 9 bases, with 11 bases lying between them. Germline V gives CDR1 MGHDK, CDR2 SYGVNS.

The V call is TRBV21-1, the J call TRBJ1-2. TRBV21-1 is tagged as a pseudogene. This CDR3 has 16 residues. The DNA of the CDR3 is TGTGCCAGCAGCAAGTCAGCCTGGGCGGGGGGATATGGCTACACCTTC. Amino acid sequence: CASSKSAWAGGYGYTF.

The J gene is TRBJ1-4, the V gene TRBV19; TRBD1 agrees at 7 bases. Trimming removed 4 bases from V and 6 bases from J; junction bases left unmatched: 5. This CDR3 has 14 amino acids. The germline V gene has CDR1 LNHDA and CDR2 SQIVND (reference sequence). CDR3 DNA: TGTGCCAGTAGTACTACAGGGGTGGATGAAAAACTGTTTTTT. This gives the protein CASSTTGVDEKLFF.

The V and J genes are TRBV7-2 and TRBJ2-1; 10 nucleotides line up with TRBD1. This CDR3 has 16 amino acids. Germline trimming cut 4 bases from V and 2 bases from J; bases unmatched to any gene: 5. Germline V CDR1 and CDR2: SGHTA, FQGNSA. CDR3 bases: TGTGCCAGCAGCTGGGGGACAGGGGCCACCTACAATGAGCAGTTCTTC. Amino acids: CASSWGTGATYNEQFF. Looking up the rest from reference TRBV7-2 and TRBJ2-1 gives the full variable domain: GAGVSQSPSNKVTEKGKDVELRCDPISGHTALYWYRQSLGQGLEFLIYFQGNSAPDKSGLPSDRFSAERTGGSVSTLTIQRTQQEDSAVYLCASSWGTGATYNEQFFGPGTRLTVL.